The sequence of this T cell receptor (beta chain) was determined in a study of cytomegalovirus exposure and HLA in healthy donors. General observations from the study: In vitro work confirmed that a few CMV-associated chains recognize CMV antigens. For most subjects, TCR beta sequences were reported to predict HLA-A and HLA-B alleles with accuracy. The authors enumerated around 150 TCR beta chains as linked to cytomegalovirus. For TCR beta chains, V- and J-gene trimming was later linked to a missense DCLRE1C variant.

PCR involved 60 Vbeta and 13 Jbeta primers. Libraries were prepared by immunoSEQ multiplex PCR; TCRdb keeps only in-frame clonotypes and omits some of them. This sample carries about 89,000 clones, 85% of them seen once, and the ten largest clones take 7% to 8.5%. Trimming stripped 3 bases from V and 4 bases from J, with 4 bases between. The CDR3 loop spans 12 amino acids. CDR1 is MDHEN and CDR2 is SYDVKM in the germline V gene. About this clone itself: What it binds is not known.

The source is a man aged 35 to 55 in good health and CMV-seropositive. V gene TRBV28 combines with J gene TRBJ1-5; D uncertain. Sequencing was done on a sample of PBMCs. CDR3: CASSFSNQPQHF. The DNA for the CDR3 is TGTGCCAGCAGTTTTTCAAATCAGCCCCAGCATTTT.